This TCR beta chain stems from a study of molecular identifiers for immune sequencing clone quantification. Points from the study as a whole: A single cell's spiked Jurkat TCR RNA was reportedly detectable among more than 950,000 naive cells. The share of molecules held by clones above 20 RNA copies was over 97% in effector cells and under 1% in naive cells.

Trimming removed 3 bases at V and 2 bases at J, with 14 bases between. The CDR3 is made up of 15 amino acids. CDR1 and CDR2 from the germline V gene are SEHNR and FQNEAQ (reference sequence). Naive CD8 library inputs spanned roughly 17,000 to 1,100,000 sorted cells and 10%, 30% or 50% RNA. Sorting selected naive CD8 T cells with a CD8+CD4-CCR7+CD45RA+ phenotype. TCRdb recomputed calls from the PCR reads with MiXCR, one row per CDR3 protein. The sample lists some 580,000 distinct CDR3 sequences, over 25% seen once, with roughly 0.83% in the top ten. This clonotype was counted a single time. Antigen unknown. This clone may be a read error of a much larger clone one base away.

The chain joins TRBV7-9 to TRBJ2-7; D call uncertain. The origin of this receptor is a human donor in good health. Some libraries in this study had Jurkat cell RNA spiked in. The material sequenced was naive CD8+ T cells from blood, with Jurkat cell RNA spiked in. Subset here: FACS-sorted CD8+CD4-CCR7+CD45RA+ naive T cells. This CDR3 reads CASSFAPSVTYEQYF. The CDR3 DNA reads TGTGCCAGCAGCTTTGCACCGAGCGTAACCTACGAGCAGTACTTC.